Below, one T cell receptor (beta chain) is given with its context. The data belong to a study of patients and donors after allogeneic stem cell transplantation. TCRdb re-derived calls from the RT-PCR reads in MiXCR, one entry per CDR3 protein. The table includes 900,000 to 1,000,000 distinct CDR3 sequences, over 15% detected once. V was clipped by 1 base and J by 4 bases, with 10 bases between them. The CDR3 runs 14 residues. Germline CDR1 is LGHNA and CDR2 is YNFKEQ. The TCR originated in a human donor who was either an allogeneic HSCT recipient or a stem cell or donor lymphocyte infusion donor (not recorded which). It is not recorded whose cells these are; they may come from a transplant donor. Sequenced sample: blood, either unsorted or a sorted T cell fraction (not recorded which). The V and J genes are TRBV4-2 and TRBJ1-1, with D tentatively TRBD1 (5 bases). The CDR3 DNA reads TGTGCCAGCAGCCAAGCGCAGGGAGGCACTGAAGCTTTCTTT. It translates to CASSQAQGGTEAFF.